A selection of T cell receptor beta chains follows, all from one sample in a study of cytomegalovirus exposure and HLA in healthy donors. Method: immunoSEQ multiplex PCR; TCRdb's copy keeps in-frame clones and lacks some. The sample lists roughly 200,000 clones; about 88% were seen once. Sequencing used PBMCs. Source of these receptors: a woman between 25 and 40 years old in good health and CMV-seronegative. CDR3s include the opening cysteine and the closing phenylalanine or tryptophan. Each record gives: clone size, D gene, V gene, J gene, CDR3 DNA, CDR3 protein. The D gene is left open where the match is weak. Size is omitted from some rows. Given values are once, few, many or a class for expanded clones.

>.|TRBD2|TRBV29-1|TRBJ2-7
TGCAGCGTGGGGGACTATCGTCGTACCTACGAGCAGTACTTC
CSVGDYRRTYEQYF
>.|.|TRBV10-2|TRBJ2-7
TGCGCCAGCAGTCCGGGAACAAACTACGAGCAGTACTTC
CASSPGTNYEQYF
>.|TRBD1|TRBV2|TRBJ1-5
TGTGCCAGCAGGAGACAGGGTGGAAATCAGCCCCAGCATTTT
CASRRQGGNQPQHF
>.|.|TRBV27|TRBJ1-5
TGTGCCAGCAGTTTTCGGGGGATGAATGGGGTTGGCAATCAGCCCCAGCATTTT
CASSFRGMNGVGNQPQHF
>.|TRBD2|TRBV6-1|TRBJ2-7
TGTGCCAGCGTATCTAGCGGGGGGTATGACGAGCAGTACTTC
CASVSSGGYDEQYF
>.|TRBD1|TRBV7-6|TRBJ2-2
TGTGCCAGCAGCACTACTGGGACAGGGGGCGCATCCGGGGAGCTGTTTTTT
CASSTTGTGGASGELFF
>.|TRBD2|TRBV29-1|TRBJ2-3
TGCAGCGTTGGTCGGCGCTGGCTAGCGGGGGACCCTAGCACAGATACGCAGTATTTT
CSVGRRWLAGDPSTDTQYF
>.|.|TRBV28|TRBJ1-1
TGTGCCAGCAGGACCACGAGGGGGGAAGCTTTCTTT
CASRTTRGEAFF
>.|TRBD1|TRBV7-3|TRBJ2-7
TGTGCCAGCAGCTTGGGGGGACAGGCCTACGAGCAGTACTTC
CASSLGGQAYEQYF
>.|.|TRBV7-2|TRBJ2-7
TGTGCCAGCAGCTTAGTACAGGGACCCTACGAGCAGTACTTC
CASSLVQGPYEQYF
>.|TRBD1|TRBV6-1|TRBJ2-7
TGTGCCAGCAGTGGGACGGGACAGGCTGCCTACGAGCAGTACTTC
CASSGTGQAAYEQYF
>once|TRBD2|TRBV4-2|TRBJ2-4
TGTGCCAGCAGCCAAGAAGCGGGACTAGCGGGGGGGGCTATTCAGTACTTC
CASSQEAGLAGGAIQYF
>.|.|TRBV6-1|TRBJ2-7
TGTGCCAGCTCGATCTCTCGCGTCTCCTACGAGCAGTACTTC
CASSISRVSYEQYF
>.|.|TRBV5-4|TRBJ2-1
TGTGCCAGCAGCTCGCGAAGCGGAACTGGCCGGGAGGAGCAGTTCTTC
CASSSRSGTGREEQFF
>.|.|TRBV11-2|TRBJ2-5
TGTGCCAGCAGCTTCGGACAGCAAAAGACCCAGTACTTC
CASSFGQQKTQYF
>.|TRBD2|TRBV5-1|TRBJ2-5
TGCGCCAGCAGCGAGGGGGGACTAGCGGCGGGAGAGACCCAGTACTTC
CASSEGGLAAGETQYF
>once|.|TRBV6-5|TRBJ2-4
TGTGCCAGCAGATCCCGCACAGCCGGGGAAAACATTCAGTACTTC
CASRSRTAGENIQYF
>.|.|TRBV6-5|TRBJ1-2
TGTGCCAGCAGTGTGACAGATTATAACTATGGCTACACCTTC
CASSVTDYNYGYTF
>.|TRBD1|TRBV27|TRBJ2-3
TGTGCCAGCAGTTTAGTAGGGGGCCGGACAGATACGCAGTATTTT
CASSLVGGRTDTQYF
>.|.|TRBV6-1|TRBJ1-2
TGTGCCAGCAGTGAAATGTCACAGGGCTATGGCTACACCTTC
CASSEMSQGYGYTF
>.|.|TRBV27|TRBJ2-1
TGTGCCAGCGGAACGACACCTAACAATGAGCAGTTCTTC
CASGTTPNNEQFF
>.|.|TRBV9|TRBJ2-3
TGTGCCAGCAGCGTAGGACCCCTTGGAGCGAATACGCAGTATTTT
CASSVGPLGANTQYF
>.|.|TRBV29-1|TRBJ1-1
TGCAGCGTTATAACAGGGAGCAACACTGAAGCTTTCTTT
CSVITGSNTEAFF
>.|TRBD1|TRBV2|TRBJ2-5
TGTGCCAGCAGCCGGTCCGGGACAGTGAGCTTGGAGACCCAGTACTTC
CASSRSGTVSLETQYF
>.|.|TRBV5-1|TRBJ2-5
TGCGCCAGCAGCTTACAAGTCCCCCAGCAAGAGACCCAGTACTTC
CASSLQVPQQETQYF
>.|.|TRBV5-1|TRBJ2-7
TGCGCCAGCAGCCCGATAAGCAGGGGTGAGCAGTACTTC
CASSPISRGEQYF
>.|TRBD1|TRBV5-1|TRBJ2-7
TGCGCCAGCAGCTCGTACAGGGGAACCTCCTACGAGCAGTACTTC
CASSSYRGTSYEQYF
>few|TRBD2|TRBV5-1|TRBJ2-1
TGCGCCAGCCAAGATAGCGGGAGCGAGCAGTTCTTC
CASQDSGSEQFF
>.|TRBD1|TRBV13|TRBJ2-2
TGTGCCAGCAGCTTATCAGGGGGCGCGGGGGAGCTGTTTTTT
CASSLSGGAGELFF
>.|TRBD2|TRBV10-2|TRBJ2-7
TGCGCCACCCAGGGGGGAGTAGCGGGAGATAGCGAGCAGTACTTC
CATQGGVAGDSEQYF
>.|TRBD1|TRBV27|TRBJ1-4
TGTGCCAGCAGTCCCCGTGTACAGGGGGATGAAAAACTGTTTTTT
CASSPRVQGDEKLFF
>.|TRBD2|TRBV6-6|TRBJ2-5
TGTGCCAGCAGTTACTCTAGCGGGGGGGAAAAGACCCAGTACTTC
CASSYSSGGEKTQYF
>.|TRBD2|TRBV2|TRBJ2-1
TGTGCCAGCAGCCTAGCGGGATCTTACAATGAGCAGTTCTTC
CASSLAGSYNEQFF
>.|TRBD1|TRBV7-3|TRBJ2-2
TGTGCCAGTAGAATGGGACAGTCCACCGGGGAGCTGTTTTTT
CASRMGQSTGELFF
>.|.|TRBV7-9|TRBJ2-1
TGTGCCAGCAGCTTAGCTTCAAGAGCCCTCGTCAATGAGCAGTTCTTC
CASSLASRALVNEQFF
>.|.|TRBV2|TRBJ1-6
TGTGCCAGCAGTGAACCGCGGGGGGGTGAGGCTTCACCCCTCCACTTT
CASSEPRGGEASPLHF
>.|.|TRBV27|TRBJ2-1
TGTGCCAGCAGTCTATCTGGGGGGTTCTCCTACAATGAGCAGTTCTTC
CASSLSGGFSYNEQFF
>.|.|TRBV25-1|TRBJ1-4
TGTGCCAGCAGTGATAACAGATATAATGAAAAACTGTTTTTT
CASSDNRYNEKLFF
>.|.|TRBV29-1|TRBJ2-7
TGCAGCGGGTCGCGCGGGGAGGCCTACGAGCAGTACTTC
CSGSRGEAYEQYF
>.|TRBD2|TRBV11-3|TRBJ2-1
TGTGCCAGCAGCCTCGTGAGCGGGATGGGTAATGAGCAGTTCTTC
CASSLVSGMGNEQFF
>.|.|TRBV18|TRBJ1-2
TGTGCCAGCTCCCCGGACAGCCCTTTTTCCTATGGCTACACCTTC
CASSPDSPFSYGYTF